This paragraph reports one T cell receptor (beta chain). The junction departs from the called germline gene at one end, perhaps through a read error. Patients sequenced had flow cytometry evidence of CD8+CD57+ cell expansion. The data stem from a study of CD8+CD57+ T cells in acquired aplastic anemia. Overall study context: The mean DNA yield obtained from sorted CD4+ and CD8+ cells came to roughly 3.4 ug.

The germline V gene has CDR1 SQVTM and CDR2 ANQGSEA. The CDR3 sequence is 14 residues long. Genomic DNA, the template, was used for profiling of the TCR beta VDJ and CDR3. TCRdb recomputed calls from the reads with MiXCR, one row per CDR3 protein. The sample has under 500,000 distinct CDR3 sequences; around a third are singletons. The gene calls are TRBV29-1 and TRBJ2-3; D gene uncertain. The sample taken for sequencing was sorted CD4+, CD8+, or CD8+CD57+ T cells (not recorded which) from PBMCs. The sequence was obtained from a human donor with aplastic anemia. The CDR3 coding sequence is TGCAGCGCTGACGTCCATCGAGGCGCAGATACGCAGTGTTTT. Amino acid sequence: CSADVHRGADTQCF.